This T cell receptor (beta chain) was sequenced during a study of CD8+CD57+ T cells in acquired aplastic anemia. Patients chosen for sequencing had shown CD8+CD57+ cell expansion by flow cytometry. This clonotype was observed at least ten times. Investigators profiled TCR beta VDJ and CDR3 from genomic DNA template. TCRdb re-called the reads through MiXCR, storing one row per CDR3 protein. The sample gives 100,000 to 150,000 distinct CDR3 sequences, over 30% of which show up once; roughly 2.7% is in the top ten. The sequence was obtained from a human donor with aplastic anemia. The sequenced material came from sorted CD4+, CD8+, or CD8+CD57+ T cells (not recorded which) from PBMCs.

The CDR3 loop reads CASGDSPGGYTF. CDR3 bases: TGTGCCAGCGGGGACAGTCCTGGAGGCTACACCTTC. The chain links TRBV6-1 to TRBJ1-2; 7 nucleotides agree with TRBD1. Trimming removed 8 bases from V and 8 bases from J; junction bases left unmatched: 8. The germline gives CDR1 MNHNS, CDR2 SASEGT. CDR3 length: 12 amino acids.